This TCR beta chain is drawn from a study of blood T cell repertoires in COVID-19. In the study overall: Italy, Spain and the United States were the sources of the convalescent and acute COVID-19 samples. PBMCs, B-cell-depleted T cells, or T cells were the source of the cDNA or gDNA that made up the material.

The CDR3 contains 19 residues. Losses at the gene ends were 0 bases for V and 3 bases for J; bases not matched to a gene: 12. CDR1 MGHRA and CDR2 YSYEKL come from the germline V gene. Recruits, aged roughly 18 to 95 years, lived in 20 to 30 US areas. Cohort assignment relied on participant-reported clinical history. TCRdb's copy holds only in-frame clones and misses some; the assay was immunoSEQ multiplex PCR. The sample holds under 150,000 clones, roughly 83% seen once. The rearrangement joins TRBV4-1 to TRBJ1-3; TRBD1 matches 9 bases. Sequenced input: PBMCs or T cells enriched from blood (not recorded which). The sequence derives from a man aged 35 to 55 with acute COVID-19. The CDR3 nucleotides read TGCGCCAGCAGCCAAGAGACACGGGCGACAGGGGGATATGGAAACACCATATATTTT. Translated: CASSQETRATGGYGNTIYF.